This T cell receptor (beta chain) was found in a study of T cells after yellow fever vaccination. TCRdb fed the 5' RACE reads into MiXCR, producing one record per CDR3 protein. The table shows 300,000 to 350,000 distinct CDR3 sequences, with 8% to 9.5% occurring only once. The V gene's germline CDR1 is SGHKS and CDR2 YYEKEE (reference sequence). V was clipped by 3 bases and J by 8 bases, with 17 bases between them. The CDR3 covers 14 residues. This rearrangement joins TRBV5-5 to TRBJ1-2; a possible D gene is TRBD1 (5 bases). The receptor was isolated from a man aged 18 to 29 who received the YFV17D yellow fever vaccine. The sequenced sample was PBMCs, obtained roughly seven weeks after the first yellow fever vaccination. This chain's CDR3 is CASSSKGLAGGYTF. In DNA form, the CDR3 reads TGTGCCAGCAGCTCTAAGGGGCTCGCCGGGGGCTACACCTTC.